One sample yielded the 21 T cell receptor beta chains listed below, sequenced in a study of blood T cells in healthy people across ages. The second PCR ran about 6 to 11 cycles with a sample-barcoded 5' primer and J-beta primers. Each CDR3 protein is one row after TCRdb ran MiXCR on the 5' RACE reads. The sample carries 650,000 to 800,000 distinct CDR3 sequences, roughly half recorded once. The material sequenced was blood. The source of these receptors is a woman older than 75 in good health.

In regard to this clonotype: Possible read error: a much larger clone is one base away. The rearrangement links TRBV9 to TRBJ2-1; 8 nucleotides match TRBD1. The CDR3 is 16 amino acids. Germline V lookup: CDR1 SGDLS, CDR2 YYNGEE. The CDR3 here is CASSVAGGPSYTEQFF. For the CDR3, the DNA is TGTGCCAGCAGCGTAGCAGGGGGCCCCTCCTACACTGAGCAGTTCTTC.

This clonotype has more than one count but fewer than ten. A much larger clone differs from this one at a single base, so this may be a read error. The V gene is TRBV7-2, the J gene TRBJ2-5; 7 nucleotides agree with TRBD1. Germline CDR1 is SGHTA and CDR2 is FQGNSA. The CDR3 extends over 13 amino acids. The V gene end was trimmed by 5 bases and the J gene end by 11 bases; junction bases not matched to a gene: 11. CDR3 sequence: CASSTDRDNEQYF. CDR3 nucleotides: TGTGCCAGCAGCACCGACAGGGACAATGAGCAGTACTTC.

This clonotype was observed many times. The chain links TRBV19 to TRBJ1-2; D may be TRBD1 (6 bases). V gave up 6 bases and J gave up 1 base, with 12 bases separating them. Germline V gene sequence: CDR1 LNHDA, CDR2 SQIVND (reference sequence). This CDR3 is 14 amino acids long. As DNA, the CDR3 is TGTGCCAGTAGGGATCTAGGGGGTAACTATGGCTACACCTTC. It encodes CASRDLGGNYGYTF. Supplemented by reference TRBV19 and TRBJ1-2, the full variable domain reads DGGITQSPKYLFRKEGQNVTLSCEQNLNHDAMYWYRQDPGQGLRLIYYSQIVNDFQKGDIAEGYSVSREKKESFPLTVTSAQKNPTAFYLCASRDLGGNYGYTFGSGTRLTVV.

This clonotype was counted many times. The chain combines TRBV4-1 with TRBJ2-1; 11 positions match TRBD1. Looked up from germline, CDR1 is MGHRA and CDR2 is YSYEKL. CDR3 size: 17 residues. V lost 3 bases to trimming and J lost 6 bases; unmatched junction nucleotides: 10. Here the CDR3 DNA reads TGCGCCAGCAGCCAGATCTTCCCGGGACAGGGGGGCAATGAGCAGTTCTTC. Translated: CASSQIFPGQGGNEQFF.

The chain uses TRBV12-3 or TRBV12-4 and TRBJ1-2; TRBD1 aligns across 7 bases. The CDR3 has 14 amino acids. After removal of 5 bases from V and 5 bases from J, the junction contained 8 bases not matched to a gene. The CDR3 reads CASSPGEGAYGYTF. The CDR3 DNA sequence: TGTGCCAGCAGTCCGGGAGAGGGGGCTTATGGCTACACCTTC.

The chain combines TRBV29-1 with TRBJ2-5; 11 bases are a match to TRBD1. The last part of the DNA fits TRBJ2-7 better; the J call may be wrong. The CDR3 has 14 amino acids. The germline gives CDR1 SQVTM, CDR2 ANQGSEA. The CDR3 coding sequence is TGCAGCGTTAGAGGGACAGGGGGGATCTACGAGCAGTACTTC. Translated, it gives CSVRGTGGIYEQYF.

This clonotype came up a few times. The chain combines TRBV7-3 with TRBJ2-3, with D possibly being TRBD2 (6 bases). Germline V lookup: CDR1 SGHTA, CDR2 FQGTGA. This CDR3 is built from 16 residues. V lost 0 bases and J lost 2, with 12 bases in between. CDR3 residues: CASSLTGAGITDTQYF. CDR3 nucleotides: TGTGCCAGCAGCTTAACGGGTGCGGGGATCACAGATACGCAGTATTTT.

A few counts support this clonotype. Being one base from a much bigger clone, this may be a read error. V and J are TRBV5-6 and TRBJ1-2; 7 bases map to TRBD1. V lost 5 bases, J lost 2 bases, and 3 bases stayed unmatched. The length of the CDR3 is 13 residues. Germline values: CDR1 SGHDT, CDR2 YYEEEE. The DNA of the CDR3 is TGTGCCAGCAGAGCGACAGGGAACTATGGCTACACCTTC. Amino acids: CASRATGNYGYTF. Together with reference TRBV5-6 and TRBJ1-2, the CDR3 gives the full variable domain: DAGVTQSPTHLIKTRGQQVTLRCSPKSGHDTVSWYQQALGQGPQFIFQYYEEEERQRGNFPDRFSGHQFPNYSSELNVNALLLGDSALYLCASRATGNYGYTFGSGTRLTVV.

This clonotype was detected only a few times. V gene TRBV4-1 combines with J gene TRBJ1-6; D gene unclear. Germline CDR1 reads MGHRA; CDR2 reads YSYEKL. V was pared by 6 bases and J by 6 bases, with 21 bases between. The length of the CDR3 is 17 residues. CDR3 DNA: TGCGCCAGCAGTCCCGGGCCCGACTTTCTCCCTAATTCACCCCTCCACTTT. As protein: CASSPGPDFLPNSPLHF.

CDR3 in amino acids: CASSLGGGGTTGELFF. The DNA of the CDR3 is TGTGCCAGCAGTTTAGGGGGTGGTGGGACCACCGGGGAGCTGTTTTTT. The V and J genes are TRBV28 and TRBJ2-2, with D perhaps matching TRBD1 or TRBD2 (5 bases each). Trimming cost V 2 bases and J 4 bases, with 14 bases left between them. Germline V gene sequence: CDR1 MDHEN, CDR2 SYDVKM. This CDR3 spans 16 amino acids.

Ten or more counts support this clonotype. The V call is TRBV12-3 or TRBV12-4, the J call TRBJ2-5; D uncertain. The CDR3 consists of 14 residues. V was pared by 2 bases and J by 4 bases, with 11 bases between. Written as DNA, the CDR3 is TGTGCCAGCAGTTTATTGGTATTACGAGAGACCCAGTACTTC. As protein: CASSLLVLRETQYF.

This clonotype has a count of ten or more. This chain connects TRBV20-1 to TRBJ2-7; D is tentatively TRBD1 or TRBD2 (5 bases each). Germline V CDR1 and CDR2: DFQATT, SNEGSKA (reference sequence). The CDR3 has 14 amino acids. Trimming shortened V by 6 bases and J by 2 bases, and 17 bases separated the two germline ends. The CDR3 reads CSATDGDGPYEQYF. DNA of the CDR3: TGCAGTGCAACGGACGGGGACGGGCCCTACGAGCAGTACTTC.

Concerning this clonotype itself: Just one base apart from a much larger clone, this may be a read error. V gene TRBV28 combines with J gene TRBJ2-1; 10 bases align to TRBD2. V shed 4 bases and J 10 bases; nucleotides not matched to a gene: 10. In germline, CDR1 is MDHEN, CDR2 SYDVKM. The CDR3 is 15 amino acids. The CDR3 protein is CASSSLAGGLYEQFF. The CDR3, as DNA: TGTGCCAGCAGTTCATTAGCGGGAGGACTCTACGAGCAGTTCTTC.

In this sample, this clonotype turned up many times. The V call is TRBV28, the J call TRBJ2-7, with D possibly TRBD1 on 6 matching bases. V shed 5 bases and J shed 4 bases, with 18 bases lying between them. Germline V gene sequence: CDR1 MDHEN, CDR2 SYDVKM. The CDR3 length is 15 residues. The CDR3 spells CASSASTGFGYEQYF. As DNA, the CDR3 is TGTGCCAGCAGTGCCTCCACAGGGTTCGGATACGAGCAGTACTTC.

The gene calls are TRBV29-1 and TRBJ2-1; no firm D call. Germline lookup yields CDR1 SQVTM and CDR2 ANQGSEA. The CDR3 covers 12 residues. Trimming left V 7 bases short and J 0 bases short, with 7 bases between. CDR3 sequence reads: CSGASSYNEQFF. CDR3 coding DNA: TGCAGCGGAGCGAGCTCCTACAATGAGCAGTTCTTC.

This clonotype was seen once. This chain joins TRBV28 and TRBJ1-1; unclear D gene. The V end was cut by 5 bases, the J end by 7 bases, with 8 bases between. The CDR3 extends over 11 amino acids. Germline assignment: CDR1 MDHEN and CDR2 SYDVKM. The CDR3 sequence: CASSQYLEAFF. The DNA of the CDR3 is TGTGCCAGCAGTCAGTACCTTGAAGCTTTCTTT.

This chain links TRBV12-5 with TRBJ2-1, with TRBD1 as a possible D gene (6 bases). This CDR3 has 15 amino acids. V was cut by 4 bases and J by 7 bases, with 17 bases left in between. Germline CDR1 reads LGHNT; CDR2 reads FRNRAP. CDR3 nucleotide sequence: TGTGCTAGTGGTTGGACCACAGGGTTAGTTAATGAGCAGTTCTTC. This encodes CASGWTTGLVNEQFF.

This clonotype was observed many times. This sequence joins TRBV5-1 and TRBJ2-1; the D is unclear. CDR3 length: 14 residues. The germline gives CDR1 SGHRS, CDR2 YFSETQ. Trimming removed 2 bases from V and 8 bases from J, with 14 bases in between. CDR3 protein: CASSFAAPRDEQFF. DNA of the CDR3: TGCGCCAGCAGCTTTGCGGCCCCTAGGGATGAGCAGTTCTTC.

The chain recombines TRBV5-1 with TRBJ2-3; the match to TRBD2 covers 8 bases. In germline, CDR1 is SGHRS, CDR2 YFSETQ. Trimming at V came to 0 bases and at J to 1 base, leaving 7 bases not matched to a gene. The CDR3 is 17 amino acids. CDR3 in amino acids: CASSLAPNGGGTDTQYF. For the CDR3, the DNA is TGCGCCAGCAGCTTGGCCCCTAACGGGGGGGGCACAGATACGCAGTATTTT.

The chain couples TRBV2 to TRBJ2-5; 12 nucleotides match TRBD2. Germline-derived CDR1 and CDR2 are SNHLY and FYNNEI. Unmatched junction bases numbered 6, after V lost 8 bases and J lost 2 bases. The CDR3 consists of 15 residues. The CDR3 DNA is TGTGCCAGCGGGAGGACTAGCGGGGAACAAGAGACCCAGTACTTC. As protein: CASGRTSGEQETQYF.

V usage is TRBV20-1 and J usage is TRBJ2-1, with D unclear. V was trimmed by 6 bases and J by 10 bases, leaving 19 bases between them. Per germline, CDR1 DFQATT and CDR2 SNEGSKA (reference sequence). CDR3 length: 13 residues. The CDR3 protein is CSAWTLSSYEQFF. The CDR3 bases are TGCAGTGCCTGGACCCTAAGCTCCTACGAGCAGTTCTTC.